Below are 18 T cell receptor beta chains sequenced from a single sample in a study of blood T cell repertoires in COVID-19. The assay was immunoSEQ multiplex PCR, and TCRdb's table has in-frame clones only and misses some. The sample consists of 95,000 to 100,000 clones, around nine tenths of them appearing once. The sample comprised peripheral blood. These receptors all stem from an elderly man with acute or convalescent COVID-19.

The rearrangement links TRBV5-1 to TRBJ1-1; D call uncertain. Trimming took off 0 bases at V and 11 bases at J, with 11 bases between the two ends. Germline lookup yields CDR1 SGHRS and CDR2 YFSETQ. This CDR3 has 12 residues. The CDR3 sequence is CASSLGTQRAFF. The CDR3 coding sequence is TGCGCCAGCAGCTTGGGGACCCAGCGGGCTTTCTTT.

The chain has TRBV5-4 and TRBJ1-4, with 8 positions matching TRBD1. The CDR3 spans 14 residues. With V trimmed by 4 bases and J by 4 bases, 3 bases remained unmatched. CDR1 is SGHNT and CDR2 is YYREEE in the germline V gene (reference sequence). CDR3 DNA sequence: TGTGCCAGCAGCACGACAGGGGTTAATGAAAAACTGTTTTTT. Its translation: CASSTTGVNEKLFF.

V is TRBV2 and J is TRBJ1-4; 9 bases are a match to TRBD1. The CDR3 loop spans 14 amino acids. The trim removed 4 bases at V and 8 bases at J, leaving 5 bases unmatched. Germline CDR1 is SNHLY and CDR2 is FYNNEI. As DNA, the CDR3 is TGTGCCAGCAGTGTGGTGACAGGGGGGGAAAAACTGTTTTTT. This encodes CASSVVTGGEKLFF.

The chain joins TRBV5-5 to TRBJ2-7; maybe TRBD2 (5 bases). V lost 4 bases and J lost 7, with 24 bases in between. The CDR3 spans 16 residues. Per germline, CDR1 SGHKS and CDR2 YYEKEE (reference sequence). CDR3 sequence (DNA): TGTGCCAGCAGCCAGACGGGCCGCATAGTTTCGGGGGAGCAGTACTTC. Amino acids: CASSQTGRIVSGEQYF. The full variable domain, in which reference TRBV5-5 and TRBJ2-7 provide the parts outside the CDR3, is DAGVTQSPTHLIKTRGQQVTLRCSPISGHKSVSWYQQVLGQGPQFIFQYYEKEERGRGNFPDRFSARQFPNYSSELNVNALLLGDSALYLCASSQTGRIVSGEQYFGPGTRLTVT.

The rearrangement uses TRBV5-5 and TRBJ2-7; D is perhaps TRBD2 (5 bases). The germline CDR1 and CDR2 sequences are SGHKS and YYEKEE (reference sequence). The CDR3 has 15 amino acids. With 0 bases removed from V and 5 bases from J, the gap between germline ends came to 15 bases. The DNA of the CDR3 is TGTGCCAGCAGCTTGGGGGGAGTCCTAAGGGACGAGCAGTACTTC. As protein: CASSLGGVLRDEQYF. Drawing the rest from reference TRBV5-5 and TRBJ2-7, the complete variable domain is DAGVTQSPTHLIKTRGQQVTLRCSPISGHKSVSWYQQVLGQGPQFIFQYYEKEERGRGNFPDRFSARQFPNYSSELNVNALLLGDSALYLCASSLGGVLRDEQYFGPGTRLTVT.

The chain employs TRBV6-5 and TRBJ2-3; 10 bases are shared with TRBD2. The germline V gene has CDR1 MNHEY and CDR2 SVGAGI. V lost 4 bases, J lost 0 bases, and 4 bases stayed unmatched. This CDR3 comprises 16 residues. The CDR3 loop is CASSLTSGPSTDTQYF. The CDR3 DNA is TGTGCCAGCAGTTTGACTAGCGGGCCTAGCACAGATACGCAGTATTTT.

The V and J genes are TRBV29-1 and TRBJ2-1; 9 nucleotides agree with TRBD2. The CDR3 sequence is 14 residues long. V was pared by 5 bases and J by 7 bases, with 9 bases of the junction left unmatched. Germline assignment: CDR1 SQVTM and CDR2 ANQGSEA. For the CDR3, the DNA is TGCAGCGTTCTACGTAGCGGGAGCTTAAATGAGCAGTTCTTC. Translated, it gives CSVLRSGSLNEQFF.

The chain joins TRBV18 to TRBJ1-1; tentatively, D is TRBD1 (5 bases). The V end was cut by 3 bases, the J end by 7 bases, with 9 bases between. Germline V CDR1 and CDR2: KGHSH, LQKENI. The CDR3 has 12 residues. CDR3: CASSPTGLEAFF. For the CDR3, the DNA is TGTGCCAGCTCACCTACAGGTCTTGAAGCTTTCTTT.

The V call is TRBV28, the J call TRBJ1-6; D not certain. Looked up from germline, CDR1 is MDHEN and CDR2 is SYDVKM. This CDR3 contains 18 residues. Between the trimmed V and J ends, which lost 5 bases and 0 bases, there was a span of 17 bases. CDR3 region: CASSPPTGLGSYNSPLHF. The CDR3 DNA reads as TGTGCCAGCAGTCCCCCAACGGGTCTGGGCTCCTATAATTCACCCCTCCACTTT.

V gene TRBV29-1 combines with J gene TRBJ2-5; possibly TRBD2 for D (5 bases). V lost 5 bases to trimming and J lost 4 bases, with 11 bases between them. Germline CDR1 is SQVTM and CDR2 is ANQGSEA. The CDR3 is 12 amino acids. CDR3 residues: CSVSEGPETQYF. Here the CDR3 DNA reads TGCAGCGTTAGCGAGGGCCCAGAGACCCAGTACTTC.

The chain couples TRBV7-2 to TRBJ2-3; tentatively, D is TRBD2 (5 bases). The CDR3 has 15 residues. V gave up 2 bases and J gave up 4 bases, with 13 bases separating them. In germline, CDR1 is SGHTA, CDR2 FQGNSA. CDR3 amino acids: CASSLFVGAPDTQYF. The CDR3 nucleotides are TGTGCCAGCAGCTTATTTGTGGGAGCCCCAGATACGCAGTATTTT.

V is TRBV6-5 and J is TRBJ1-1, with D unclear. Looked up from germline, CDR1 is MNHEY and CDR2 is SVGAGI. The CDR3 consists of 13 residues. V dropped 11 bases and J dropped 11 bases, with 24 bases sitting between them. The CDR3 nucleotides read TGTGCCTGCAAAGGGCCGGGCATTAGGAGGGCTTTCTTT. It encodes CACKGPGIRRAFF.

This clone was counted a single time. V gene TRBV7-9 combines with J gene TRBJ1-5; tentatively, D is TRBD1 (5 bases). The ends were cut back, 7 bases at V and 6 bases at J, with 25 bases in the middle. CDR3 length equals 17 residues. CDR1 SEHNR and CDR2 FQNEAQ come from the germline V gene (reference sequence). The CDR3 loop reads CASINRTGLNFGQPQHF. In nucleotides, the CDR3 is TGTGCCAGCATCAACCGGACGGGACTCAACTTTGGTCAGCCCCAGCATTTT.

This chain links TRBV5-1 with TRBJ1-1; 9 bases map to TRBD1. Germline assignment: CDR1 SGHRS and CDR2 YFSETQ. V shed 4 bases and J 6 bases; nucleotides not matched to a gene: 4. This CDR3 has 13 residues. The CDR3 nucleotides read TGCGCCAGCAGCGTGGGACAGGGTTCTGAAGCTTTCTTT. It specifies CASSVGQGSEAFF.

The rearrangement joins TRBV28 to TRBJ2-3, with unresolved D. The CDR3 extends over 15 amino acids. The germline V and J ends were trimmed by 5 bases and 0 bases, with 12 bases remaining between them. From germline, CDR1 is MDHEN and CDR2 SYDVKM. The CDR3 coding sequence is TGTGCCAGCAGTCATCGTGCAGGAAGCACAGATACGCAGTATTTT. Its translation is CASSHRAGSTDTQYF.

Written as DNA, the CDR3 is TGTGCCAGCAGTTTTCGGACTAGCGGGAGACCCGAGCAGTACTTC. This translates into CASSFRTSGRPEQYF. The rearrangement joins TRBV6-5 to TRBJ2-7, with TRBD2 matching 13 bases. V shed 4 bases and J 6 bases; nucleotides not matched to a gene: 6. Germline CDR1 reads MNHEY; CDR2 reads SVGAGI. CDR3 size: 15 residues.

This chain links TRBV5-5 with TRBJ2-3; 15 nucleotides align to TRBD2. Germline CDR1 reads SGHKS; CDR2 reads YYEKEE (reference sequence). V shed 4 bases and J 6 bases; nucleotides not matched to a gene: 9. This CDR3 has 17 amino acids. CDR3 loop: CASSGAGLAGGGDTQYF. CDR3 in DNA: TGTGCCAGCAGCGGGGCGGGACTAGCGGGAGGTGGTGATACGCAGTATTTT.

This sequence joins TRBV6-5 and TRBJ2-7; 9 nucleotides agree with TRBD1. The V and J ends lost 5 bases and 2 bases, in that order; junction bases with no gene match: 4. Germline lookup yields CDR1 MNHEY and CDR2 SVGAGI. CDR3 length: 14 residues. Here the CDR3 DNA reads TGTGCCAGCAGTCCCCGACAGGGGGCCTACGAGCAGTACTTC. Its translation is CASSPRQGAYEQYF.